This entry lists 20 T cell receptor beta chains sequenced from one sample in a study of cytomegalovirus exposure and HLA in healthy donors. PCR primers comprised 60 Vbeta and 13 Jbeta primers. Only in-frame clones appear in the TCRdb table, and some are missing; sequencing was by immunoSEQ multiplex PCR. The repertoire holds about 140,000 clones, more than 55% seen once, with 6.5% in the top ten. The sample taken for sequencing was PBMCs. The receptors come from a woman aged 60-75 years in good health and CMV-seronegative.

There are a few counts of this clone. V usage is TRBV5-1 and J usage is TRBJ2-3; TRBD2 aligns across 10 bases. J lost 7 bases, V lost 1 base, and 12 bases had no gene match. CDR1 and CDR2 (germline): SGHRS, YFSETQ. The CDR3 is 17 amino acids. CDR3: CASSLQTSGVQMNTQYF. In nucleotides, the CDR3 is TGCGCCAGCAGCTTGCAAACTAGCGGGGTACAGATGAATACGCAGTATTTT.

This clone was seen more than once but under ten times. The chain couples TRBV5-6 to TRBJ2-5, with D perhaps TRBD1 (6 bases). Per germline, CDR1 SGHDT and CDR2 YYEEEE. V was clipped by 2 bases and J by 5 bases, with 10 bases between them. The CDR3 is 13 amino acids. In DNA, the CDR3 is TGTGCCAGCAGCTTCGGGACACCGGAGACCCAGTACTTC. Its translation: CASSFGTPETQYF.

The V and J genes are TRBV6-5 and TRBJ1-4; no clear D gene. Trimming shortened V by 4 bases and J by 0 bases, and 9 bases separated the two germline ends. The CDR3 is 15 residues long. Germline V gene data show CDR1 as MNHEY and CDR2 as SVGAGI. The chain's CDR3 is CASSSSFSTNEKLFF. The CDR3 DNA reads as TGTGCCAGCAGTTCTTCCTTCTCAACTAATGAAAAACTGTTTTTT.

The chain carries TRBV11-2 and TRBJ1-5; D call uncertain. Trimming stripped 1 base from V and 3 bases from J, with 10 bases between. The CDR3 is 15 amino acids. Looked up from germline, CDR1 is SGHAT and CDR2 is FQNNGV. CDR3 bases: TGTGCCAGCAGCTTAGGAGACTCCGCCAATCAGCCCCAGCATTTT. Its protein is CASSLGDSANQPQHF.

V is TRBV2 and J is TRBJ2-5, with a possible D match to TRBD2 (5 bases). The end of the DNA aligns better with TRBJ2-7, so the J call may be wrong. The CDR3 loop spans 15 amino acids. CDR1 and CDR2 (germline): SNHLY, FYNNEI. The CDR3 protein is CASSERWTYSYEQYF. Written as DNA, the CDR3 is TGTGCCAGCAGTGAACGGTGGACTTACTCCTACGAGCAGTACTTC.

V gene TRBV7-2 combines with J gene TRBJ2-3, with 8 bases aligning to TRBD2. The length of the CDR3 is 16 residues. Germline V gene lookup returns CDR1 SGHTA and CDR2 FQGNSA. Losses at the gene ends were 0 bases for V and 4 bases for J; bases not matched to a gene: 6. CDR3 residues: CASSLAVGGRSDTQYF. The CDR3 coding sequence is TGTGCCAGCAGCTTAGCAGTGGGCGGGAGGTCAGATACGCAGTATTTT.

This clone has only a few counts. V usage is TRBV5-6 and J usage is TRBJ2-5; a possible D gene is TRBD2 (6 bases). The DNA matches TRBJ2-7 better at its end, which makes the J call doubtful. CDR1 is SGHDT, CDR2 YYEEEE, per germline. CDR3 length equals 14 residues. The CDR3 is CASSFPGLPYEQYF. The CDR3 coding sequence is TGTGCCAGCAGCTTCCCCGGACTACCCTACGAGCAGTACTTC.

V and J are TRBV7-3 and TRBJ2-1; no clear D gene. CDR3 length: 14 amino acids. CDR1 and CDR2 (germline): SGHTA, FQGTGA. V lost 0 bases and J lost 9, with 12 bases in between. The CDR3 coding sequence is TGTGCCAGCAGCTTAACGGGTTACGGGTTTGAGCAGTTCTTC. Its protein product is CASSLTGYGFEQFF.

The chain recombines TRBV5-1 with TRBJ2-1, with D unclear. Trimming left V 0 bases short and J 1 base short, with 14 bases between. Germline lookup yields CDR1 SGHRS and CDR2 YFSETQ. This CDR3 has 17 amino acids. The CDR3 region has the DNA TGCGCCAGCAGCTTGGGATTGGGCAAACAGTCCTACAATGAGCAGTTCTTC. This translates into CASSLGLGKQSYNEQFF.

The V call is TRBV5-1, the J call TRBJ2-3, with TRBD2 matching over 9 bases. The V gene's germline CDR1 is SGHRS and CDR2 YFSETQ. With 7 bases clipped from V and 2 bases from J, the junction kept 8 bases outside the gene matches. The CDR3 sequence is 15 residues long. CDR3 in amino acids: CASATTSGPTDTQYF. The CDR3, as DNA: TGCGCCAGCGCCACGACTAGCGGCCCCACAGATACGCAGTATTTT.

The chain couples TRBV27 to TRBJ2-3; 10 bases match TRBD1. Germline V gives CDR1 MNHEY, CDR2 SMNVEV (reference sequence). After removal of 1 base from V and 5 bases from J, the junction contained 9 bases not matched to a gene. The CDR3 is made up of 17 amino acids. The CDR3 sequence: CASSLLGGTGVQDTQYF. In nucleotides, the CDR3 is TGTGCCAGCAGTTTATTAGGCGGGACAGGGGTTCAAGATACGCAGTATTTT.

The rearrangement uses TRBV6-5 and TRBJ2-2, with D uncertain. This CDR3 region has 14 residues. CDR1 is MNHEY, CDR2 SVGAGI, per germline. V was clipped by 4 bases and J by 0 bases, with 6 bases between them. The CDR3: CASSLLPNTGELFF. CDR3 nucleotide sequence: TGTGCCAGCAGTTTACTCCCGAACACCGGGGAGCTGTTTTTT.

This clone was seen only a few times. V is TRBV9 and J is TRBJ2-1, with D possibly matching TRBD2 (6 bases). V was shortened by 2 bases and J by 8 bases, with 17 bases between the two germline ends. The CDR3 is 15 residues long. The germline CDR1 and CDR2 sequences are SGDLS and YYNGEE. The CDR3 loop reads CASSVDQGRGDEQFF. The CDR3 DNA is TGTGCCAGCAGCGTCGACCAGGGCCGCGGGGATGAGCAGTTCTTC. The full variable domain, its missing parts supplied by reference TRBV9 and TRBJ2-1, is DSGVTQTPKHLITATGQRVTLRCSPRSGDLSVYWYQQSLDQGLQFLIQYYNGEERAKGNILERFSAQQFPDLHSELNLSSLELGDSALYFCASSVDQGRGDEQFFGPGTRLTVL.

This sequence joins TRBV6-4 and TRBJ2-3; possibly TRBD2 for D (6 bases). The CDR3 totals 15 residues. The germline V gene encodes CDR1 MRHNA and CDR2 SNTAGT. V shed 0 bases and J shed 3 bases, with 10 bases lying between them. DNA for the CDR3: TGTGCCAGCAGTGACTCGGGGGGAGCGACAGATACGCAGTATTTT. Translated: CASSDSGGATDTQYF.

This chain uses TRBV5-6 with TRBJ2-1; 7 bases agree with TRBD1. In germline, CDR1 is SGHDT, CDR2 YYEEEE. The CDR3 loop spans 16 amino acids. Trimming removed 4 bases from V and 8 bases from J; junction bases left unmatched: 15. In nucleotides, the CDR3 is TGTGCCAGCAGCCCCTACGGGACAGTCGCCGAGGATGAGCAGTTCTTC. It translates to CASSPYGTVAEDEQFF.

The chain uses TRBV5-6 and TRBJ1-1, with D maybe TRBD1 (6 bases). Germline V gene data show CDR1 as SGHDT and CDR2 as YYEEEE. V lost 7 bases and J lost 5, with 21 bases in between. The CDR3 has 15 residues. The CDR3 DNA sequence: TGTGCCAGCCTCCCTTCCGGGGGGCGATGGACTGAAGCTTTCTTT. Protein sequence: CASLPSGGRWTEAFF.

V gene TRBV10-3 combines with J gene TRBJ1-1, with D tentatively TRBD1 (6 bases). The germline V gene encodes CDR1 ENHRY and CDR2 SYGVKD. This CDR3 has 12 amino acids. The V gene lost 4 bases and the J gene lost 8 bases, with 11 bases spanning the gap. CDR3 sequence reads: CAISAQGSEAFF. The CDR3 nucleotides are TGTGCCATCAGTGCCCAGGGGTCAGAAGCTTTCTTT.

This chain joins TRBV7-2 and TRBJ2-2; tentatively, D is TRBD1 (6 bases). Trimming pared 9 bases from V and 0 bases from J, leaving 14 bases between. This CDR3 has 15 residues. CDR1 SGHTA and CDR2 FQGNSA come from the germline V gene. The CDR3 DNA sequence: TGTGCCAGTACCCCCGGGACAACGAACACCGGGGAGCTGTTTTTT. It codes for CASTPGTTNTGELFF.

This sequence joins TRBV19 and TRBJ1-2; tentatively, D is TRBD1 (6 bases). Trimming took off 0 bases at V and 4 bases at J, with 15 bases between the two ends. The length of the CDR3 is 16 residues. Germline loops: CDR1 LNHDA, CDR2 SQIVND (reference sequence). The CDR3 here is CASSIDRNRALYGYTF. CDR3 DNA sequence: TGTGCCAGTAGTATAGATCGGAACAGGGCTCTCTATGGCTACACCTTC.

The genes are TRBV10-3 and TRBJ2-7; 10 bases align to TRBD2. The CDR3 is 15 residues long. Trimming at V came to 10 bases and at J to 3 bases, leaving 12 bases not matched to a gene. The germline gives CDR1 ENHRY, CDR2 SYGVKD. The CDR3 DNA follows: TGTGCCAGCAGCCGTAGCGGGGGGTCACACTACGAGCAGTACTTC. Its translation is CASSRSGGSHYEQYF.